Presented here are 8 T cell receptor beta chains from one specimen sequenced in a study of regulatory T cells in long-lasting Graves disease. Time point in this sample: newly diagnosed GD, antithyroid drugs for less than 3 months. The TCR library was made from RNA extracted from PBMCs. Combining iRepertoire HTBI primers with Arm-PCR of CDR3 regions, the authors built TCR beta libraries. MiXCR, run by TCRdb on the multiplex PCR reads, gives a single entry per CDR3 protein. The sample holds a few hundred thousand distinct CDR3 sequences, about 16% seen once. The sample also formed part of further work on T cells in Graves' hyperthyroidism and ophthalmopathy.

The specimen was peripheral blood mononuclear cells (PBMCs), collected at new diagnosis, from a patient treated with antithyroid drugs. Receptor source: a woman between 18 and 29 years old with Graves disease.

This clonotype has at least ten counts. This chain connects TRBV20-1 to TRBJ1-4; 9 positions match TRBD1. CDR3 length: 14 residues. V lost 3 bases, J lost 7 bases, and 6 bases stayed unmatched. Germline-derived CDR1 and CDR2 are DFQATT and SNEGSKA (reference sequence). CDR3 loop: CSARAGQGFEKLFF. The DNA for the CDR3 is TGCAGTGCTAGGGCGGGACAGGGCTTTGAAAAACTGTTTTTT.

This clonotype was detected once. The chain links TRBV5-1 to TRBJ2-4; TRBD1 agrees at 12 bases. The CDR3 extends over 15 amino acids. V lost 3 bases, J lost 7 bases, and 5 bases stayed unmatched. CDR1 is SGHRS, CDR2 YFSETQ, per germline. CDR3 nucleotides: TGCGCCAGCAGCTGGGGACAGGGGGCTTGGAACATTCAGTACTTC. This gives the protein CASSWGQGAWNIQYF.

This clonotype was seen repeatedly, ten times or more. The CDR3 DNA reads TGTGCCAGCAGAGGGGCGGGGGATGAATTAGATACGCAGTATTTT. This sequence encodes CASRGAGDELDTQYF. The chain recombines TRBV2 with TRBJ2-3; 7 bases line up with TRBD2. V trimming: 6 bases; J trimming: 5 bases; junction bases outside the gene matches: 11. Germline-derived CDR1 and CDR2 are SNHLY and FYNNEI. This CDR3 region has 15 residues.

The V gene is TRBV11-2, the J gene TRBJ2-1; D remains ambiguous. Germline loops: CDR1 SGHAT, CDR2 FQNNGV. The CDR3 totals 14 residues. Trimming left V 1 base short and J 6 bases short, with 10 bases between. The CDR3 sequence is CASSLGPTSNEQFF. The CDR3 DNA follows: TGTGCCAGCAGCTTAGGTCCCACGAGCAATGAGCAGTTCTTC.

The sample holds a few counts of this clonotype. This chain joins TRBV11-2 and TRBJ2-3, with D hard to call. The germline V gene encodes CDR1 SGHAT and CDR2 FQNNGV. The CDR3 sequence is 16 residues long. The germline V and J ends were trimmed by 0 bases and 9 bases, with 19 bases remaining between them. CDR3 sequence reads: CASSLDFGDHRWTQYF. In DNA, the CDR3 is TGTGCCAGCAGCTTAGATTTCGGAGACCACAGATGGACGCAGTATTTT.

This clonotype came up a few times. The chain joins TRBV5-4 to TRBJ2-7; the match to TRBD2 covers 13 bases. CDR1 is SGHNT and CDR2 is YYREEE in the germline V gene (reference sequence). V lost 4 bases, J lost 5 bases, and 6 bases stayed unmatched. The CDR3 spans 15 residues. CDR3 residues: CASSVLAGGLNEQYF. The CDR3 DNA follows: TGTGCCAGCAGCGTACTAGCGGGAGGGCTGAACGAGCAGTACTTC.

This clonotype was detected only a few times. The V and J genes are TRBV19 and TRBJ2-1, with D hard to call. Looked up from germline, CDR1 is LNHDA and CDR2 is SQIVND (reference sequence). With 6 bases removed from V and 13 bases from J, the gap between germline ends came to 22 bases. This CDR3 spans 14 amino acids. DNA for the CDR3: TGTGCCAGTAGCTCTCTAAAAACCATGGGCCACCAGTTCTTC. Protein sequence: CASSSLKTMGHQFF.

This clonotype appeared a single time. This chain connects TRBV7-6 to TRBJ2-3; D is ambiguous. The CDR3 runs to 13 residues. V was trimmed by 4 bases and J by 2 bases, leaving 7 bases between them. In germline, CDR1 is SGHVS, CDR2 FNYEAQ. CDR3 protein: CASSSRPTDTQYF. DNA for the CDR3: TGTGCCAGCAGCTCCCGCCCCACAGATACGCAGTATTTT.